This T cell receptor (beta chain) was profiled in a study of CD8 T cells in Susac syndrome (dated by TCRdb to between 2018 and 2021). Some background on the complete study: Repertoire sequencing was used to test whether CD8+ T cell activation and differentiation in Susac syndrome was antigen driven. Study-wide conclusions, independent of this receptor: The study acknowledged that relatively few individuals were included in the TCR sequencing and HLA analysis.

RNA was extracted using the RNeasy kit, and about 0.5 to 1 ug of the RNA was reverse transcribed with random hexamers. The immunoSEQ multiplex PCR assay, covering 54 Vbeta and 13 Jbeta segments, was used to amplify TCR beta CDR3 regions. PCR amplification bias was corrected using a synthetic template baseline for primer optimization and computational correction. From the authors' description of their analysis: Only productive sequences were kept, with reads annotated to V, D and J genes according to IMGT and analyzed in immunoSEQ Analyzer. Clonality was calculated as one minus the Shannon entropy normalized by log2 of the number of productive unique sequences. Public and private clones were assessed among the 100 most prevalent clones of each patient and control. Clones were defined as Susac-specific if absent from the healthy and MS cohorts, from some 1,000 published viral clones and from other ImmuneACCESS disease sequences. TCRdb reran the public reads through fastp at Q25 and MiXCR, keeping productive beta chains. Each CDR3 protein gets just one entry, which takes the most common genes and DNA from the rows behind it. The V and J calls were not made by the authors but by TCRdb's processing. For this sample the table gives 180,000 or so distinct CDR3 sequences, of which around 95% were detected only once. The top ten hold approximately 0.094% of the sample.

Concerning this clonotype itself: This clone's antigen is unknown. Per-base qualities were not stored, and no clone one base away is much larger.

High-throughput TCR beta sequencing profiled peripheral blood CD8+ and CD4+ T cells from healthy donors, Susac syndrome patients and multiple sclerosis patients. The healthy donors served as controls matched for age and sex. Bulk CD8+ and CD4+ T cells were purified by magnetic negative isolation, whereas CD8+ TEMRA cells were enriched by FACS. Blood was drawn into EDTA tubes, processed within 24 hours, and PBMCs were isolated by density gradient centrifugation. PBMCs intended for TCR sequencing were cryopreserved in liquid nitrogen and were subsequently thawed in a 37 degrees C water bath. The sorted or isolated CD4+, CD8+ and CD8+ TEMRA cells reached a purity of at least 90%. The CDR3 numbers 16 residues from cysteine through phenylalanine. Only the CDR3 part of the read is kept: 48 bases, read in frame from the first base. The germline V gene yields SGHDN for CDR1 and FVKESK for CDR2. Ends trimmed: V by 6 bases, J by 4 bases; bases unmatched to a gene: 14.

Recombination connected TRBV14 to TRBJ2-5; 7 of the junction bases match TRBD2. This TCR was recovered from a human donor in good health. Sequencing was done on a sample of CD4+ T cells from PBMCs. For the CDR3, the sequence is CASRPTSSGPGETQYF. The nucleotide sequence reads as follows: TGTGCCAGCAGGCCCACGAGTAGCGGGCCCGGAGAGACCCAGTACTTC.